This TCR beta chain was found in a study of T cell responses to AZD1222 COVID-19 vaccine. The CDR3 covers 12 residues. The V gene lost 8 bases and the J gene lost 3 bases, with 11 bases spanning the gap. Findings of the study overall: Spike-specific TCR breadth and depth rose after two AZD1222 doses. Only five or six AZD1222 recipients were seropositive at baseline. Among vaccine-associated CD4 TCRs, coverage spanned spike, with dominance at 160-218 and 743-854. A mostly white British donor set with more females was recruited, and clonal diversity was possibly underestimated.

This clone was counted only a few times. Its specificity is not known. Profiling relied on immunoSEQ multiplex PCR, and the TCRdb table lists in-frame clones only, not all of them. This table has about 120,000 clones, roughly 88% appearing once. The genes are TRBV5-3 and TRBJ1-2; D ambiguous. TRBV5-3 carries the ORF label, with uncertain function. The sequences come from peripheral blood, collected on day 0 of AZD1222 vaccination. The receptor was derived from an adult in good health. The CDR3 here is CASMCRYYGYTF. The CDR3 region has the DNA TGTGCCAGCATGTGCCGATACTATGGCTACACCTTC.